This paragraph reports one T cell receptor beta chain. Its antigen is as yet unknown. RNA transcripts gave rise to amplified TCR beta CDR3 regions. HTBI primers were used for first-round RT-PCR of the TCR CDR3. TCRdb reanalysed the multiplex PCR reads using MiXCR and keeps one entry per CDR3 protein. Of 550,000 to 700,000 distinct CDR3 sequences listed, more than 45% were seen once; the top ten hold 15% to 20%. The source of the sample is a study of T cells in Graves' hyperthyroidism and ophthalmopathy. Findings and limits, study-wide: A model built on 13 V-J features separated ophthalmopathy from stable hyperthyroidism. Model predictions of ophthalmopathy came a median about six months before onset.

Patients were excluded for uncontrolled infection, other autoimmune disease, pregnancy or lactation. Clinical symptoms, serum thyroxine and TRAb, thyroid ultrasound and orbital computed tomography together formed the diagnostic basis. This CDR3 has 14 amino acids. With 0 bases removed from V and 8 bases from J, the gap between germline ends came to 13 bases. The V gene's germline CDR1 is LNHNV and CDR2 YYDKDF (reference sequence). V is TRBV15 and J is TRBJ1-2, with D possibly matching TRBD1 (5 bases). The clonotype was recovered from an adult woman with Graves' disease, either hyperthyroidism or ophthalmopathy (not recorded which). Sequenced input: peripheral blood or thyroid tissue (not recorded which). The CDR3 DNA reads TGTGCCACCAGCAGAGATCTCGGAGGGACGGGCTACACCTTC. Translated: CATSRDLGGTGYTF.